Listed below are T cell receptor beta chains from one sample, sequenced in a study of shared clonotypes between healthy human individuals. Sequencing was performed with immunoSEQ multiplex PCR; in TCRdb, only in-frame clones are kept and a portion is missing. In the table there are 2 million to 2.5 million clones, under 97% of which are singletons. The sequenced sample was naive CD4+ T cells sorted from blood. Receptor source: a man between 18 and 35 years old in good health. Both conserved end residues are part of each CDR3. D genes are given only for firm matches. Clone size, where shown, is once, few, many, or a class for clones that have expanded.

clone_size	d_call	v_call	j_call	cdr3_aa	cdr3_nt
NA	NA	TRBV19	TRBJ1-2	CASSIAAGGAYGYTF	TGTGCCAGTAGTATTGCAGCCGGCGGGGCCTATGGCTACACCTTC
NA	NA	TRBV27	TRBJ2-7	CASSFSRQTMPLYEQYF	TGTGCCAGCAGTTTCTCTCGACAGACGATGCCTCTCTACGAGCAGTACTTC
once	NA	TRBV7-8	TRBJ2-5	CASSFGVVETQYF	TGTGCCAGCAGCTTCGGGGTCGTAGAGACCCAGTACTTC
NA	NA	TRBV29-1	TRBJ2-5	CSVVRGETQYF	TGCAGCGTTGTCAGGGGAGAGACCCAGTACTTC
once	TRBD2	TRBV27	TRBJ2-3	CASSELAGGGTDTQYF	TGTGCCAGCAGTGAGCTAGCGGGAGGGGGCACAGATACGCAGTATTTT
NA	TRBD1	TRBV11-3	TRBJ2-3	CASIRPREDRGLRSTDTQYF	TGTGCCAGCATACGACCTCGTGAGGACAGGGGGCTACGGAGCACAGATACGCAGTATTTT
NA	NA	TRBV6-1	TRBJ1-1	CASSEKGRVTEAFF	TGTGCCAGCAGTGAAAAAGGAAGGGTCACTGAAGCTTTCTTT
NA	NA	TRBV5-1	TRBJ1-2	CASSLSGGDYYGYTF	TGCGCCAGCAGCTTGAGTGGTGGAGACTACTATGGCTACACCTTC
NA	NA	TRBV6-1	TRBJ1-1	CASGQGSTEAFF	TGTGCCAGTGGGCAGGGGAGTACTGAAGCTTTCTTT
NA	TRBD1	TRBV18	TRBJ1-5	CASSPLTGGISPQPQHF	TGTGCCAGCTCACCACTGACAGGGGGTATTTCACCCCAGCCCCAGCATTTT
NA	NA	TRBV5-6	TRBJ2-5	CASSLVGRAQETQYF	TGTGCCAGCAGCTTGGTGGGCAGGGCTCAAGAGACCCAGTACTTC
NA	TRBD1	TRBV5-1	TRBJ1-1	CASSAGQIPTEAFF	TGCGCCAGCAGCGCGGGACAGATCCCCACTGAAGCTTTCTTT
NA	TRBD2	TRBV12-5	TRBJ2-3	CASGLRLAGSTDTQYF	TGTGCTAGTGGTTTGAGGTTAGCGGGAAGCACAGATACGCAGTATTTT
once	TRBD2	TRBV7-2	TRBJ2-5	CASSRGLVPETQYF	TGTGCCAGCAGCCGCGGACTAGTTCCGGAGACCCAGTACTTC
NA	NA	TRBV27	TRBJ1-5	CASSPRHNLNQPQHF	TGTGCCAGCAGCCCCAGACATAACCTCAATCAGCCCCAGCATTTT
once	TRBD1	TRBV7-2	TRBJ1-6	CASRPTGDGNSPLHF	TGTGCCAGCAGGCCGACAGGGGATGGAAATTCACCCCTCCACTTT
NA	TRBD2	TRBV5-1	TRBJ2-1	CASSLRPRTSGSIEFF	TGCGCCAGCAGCTTGCGACCACGGACTAGCGGGAGTATCGAGTTCTTC
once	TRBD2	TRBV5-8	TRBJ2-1	CASSTGTSQSSYNEQFF	TGTGCCAGCAGCACGGGGACTAGCCAGAGCTCCTACAATGAGCAGTTCTTC
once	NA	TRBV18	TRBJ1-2	CASSHGTEDYGYTF	TGTGCCAGCTCTCACGGGACTGAGGACTATGGCTACACCTTC
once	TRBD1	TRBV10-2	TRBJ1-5	CASRPGGSNQPQHF	TGCGCCAGCAGACCAGGGGGGAGCAATCAGCCCCAGCATTTT
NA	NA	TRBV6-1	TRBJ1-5	CASKSLNQPQHF	TGTGCCAGCAAAAGTCTTAACCAGCCCCAGCATTTT
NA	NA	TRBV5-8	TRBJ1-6	CASSYSSDRTNSPLHF	TGTGCCAGCAGCTATAGTTCCGACCGAACAAATTCACCCCTCCACTTT
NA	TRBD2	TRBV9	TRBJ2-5	CASSPGTSGGPRETQYF	TGTGCCAGCAGCCCCGGGACTAGCGGGGGGCCGCGGGAGACCCAGTACTTC
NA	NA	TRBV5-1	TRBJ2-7	CASSFGQLPYEQYF	TGCGCCAGCAGCTTCGGCCAGTTACCCTACGAGCAGTACTTC
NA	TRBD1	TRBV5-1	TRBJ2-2	CASSLVTGGSGELFF	TGCGCCAGCAGCTTGGTTACAGGGGGCAGCGGGGAGCTGTTTTTT
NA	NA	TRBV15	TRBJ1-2	CATSAQGYGYTF	TGTGCCACCAGCGCACAGGGCTATGGCTACACCTTC
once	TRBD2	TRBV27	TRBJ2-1	CATLGLAPYNEQFF	TGTGCCACCTTGGGACTAGCCCCTTACAATGAGCAGTTCTTC
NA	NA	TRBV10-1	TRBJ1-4	CARGISYRECGEKLFF	TGCGCCAGGGGGATCTCTTACAGGGAATGTGGAGAAAAACTGTTTTTT
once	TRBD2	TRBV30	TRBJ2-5	CAWNTAGGPWETQYF	TGTGCCTGGAACACAGCGGGAGGGCCGTGGGAGACCCAGTACTTC
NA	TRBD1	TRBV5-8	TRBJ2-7	CASRIPGGDSYEQYF	TGTGCCAGCAGGATTCCAGGGGGCGACTCCTACGAGCAGTACTTC
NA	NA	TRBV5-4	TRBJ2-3	CASSHPGGTNSDTQYF	TGTGCCAGCAGCCACCCAGGGGGGACCAACTCAGATACGCAGTATTTT
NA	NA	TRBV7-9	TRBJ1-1	CASSLWSQGTITEAFF	TGTGCCAGCAGCTTATGGTCGCAGGGGACGATTACTGAAGCTTTCTTT
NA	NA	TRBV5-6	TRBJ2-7	CASSSDTDVGEQYF	TGTGCCAGCAGCTCGGACACGGACGTCGGCGAGCAGTACTTC
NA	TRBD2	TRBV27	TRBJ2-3	CASSFATSGRTYF	TGTGCCAGCAGTTTTGCGACTAGCGGGAGAACTTATTTT
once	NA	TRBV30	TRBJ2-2	CAWSYTGELFF	TGTGCCTGGTCTTACACCGGGGAGCTGTTTTTT
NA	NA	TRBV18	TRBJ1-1	CASSPPAGISAFF	TGTGCCAGCTCACCACCTGCGGGGATAAGCGCTTTCTTT
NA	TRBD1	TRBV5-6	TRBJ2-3	CASRGDRGFPDTQYF	TGTGCCAGCAGGGGGGACAGGGGATTTCCAGATACGCAGTATTTT
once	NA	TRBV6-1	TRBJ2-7	CASSGPTDEQYF	TGTGCCAGCAGTGGCCCTACCGACGAGCAGTACTTC
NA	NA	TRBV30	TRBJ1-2	CAWSVLEDYGYTF	TGTGCCTGGAGTGTACTCGAGGATTATGGCTACACCTTC
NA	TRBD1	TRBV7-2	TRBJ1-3	CASSSGRRDRGNTIYF	TGTGCCAGCAGCTCCGGCCGCCGGGACAGGGGGAACACCATATATTTT
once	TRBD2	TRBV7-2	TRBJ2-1	CASSLVASGGYYNEQFF	TGTGCCAGCAGCTTAGTGGCTAGCGGGGGCTACTACAATGAGCAGTTCTTC
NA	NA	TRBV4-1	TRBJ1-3	CASSQDVVGVRNTIYF	TGCGCCAGCAGCCAAGATGTGGTTGGGGTGAGGAACACCATATATTTT
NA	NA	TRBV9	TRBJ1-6	CASSAGQFTTSPLHF	TGTGCCAGCAGCGCGGGACAATTCACTACTTCACCCCTCCACTTT
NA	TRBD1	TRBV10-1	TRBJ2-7	CASSESSGTGDEQYF	TGCGCCAGCAGTGAGTCCTCCGGGACAGGGGACGAGCAGTACTTC
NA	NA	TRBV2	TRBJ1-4	CASRIQGINEKLFF	TGTGCCAGCAGGATTCAGGGGATTAATGAAAAACTGTTTTTT
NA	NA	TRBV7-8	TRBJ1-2	CASSRRGDANYGYTF	TGTGCCAGCAGCCGGAGAGGTGACGCTAACTATGGCTACACCTTC
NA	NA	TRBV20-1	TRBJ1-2	CSASEQGF	TGCAGTGCTAGCGAACAGGGTTTC
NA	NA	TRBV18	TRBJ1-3	CASSGQAQKAGNTIYF	TGTGCCAGCTCAGGGCAGGCCCAGAAGGCCGGAAACACCATATATTTT
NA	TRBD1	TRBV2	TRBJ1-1	CASSRTGANTEAFF	TGTGCCAGCAGTCGGACAGGGGCGAACACTGAAGCTTTCTTT
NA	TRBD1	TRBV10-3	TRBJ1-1	CAISDATGARTEAFF	TGTGCCATCAGTGACGCTACAGGGGCGAGGACTGAAGCTTTCTTT
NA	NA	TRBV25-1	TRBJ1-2	CASSDTVNYGYTF	TGTGCCAGCAGTGACACGGTGAACTATGGCTACACCTTC
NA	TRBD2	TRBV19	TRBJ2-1	CARRGLAGIYNEQFF	TGTGCCAGGAGGGGACTAGCGGGGATCTACAATGAGCAGTTCTTC
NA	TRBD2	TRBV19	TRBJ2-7	CASSLRLAGEQYF	TGTGCCAGTAGTTTGCGACTAGCGGGCGAGCAGTACTTC
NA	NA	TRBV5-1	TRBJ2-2	CASSLGRAGTGELFF	TGCGCCAGCAGCTTGGGCAGGGCTGGCACCGGGGAGCTGTTTTTT
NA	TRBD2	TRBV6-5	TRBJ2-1	CASISGASGYNEQFF	TGTGCCAGCATTTCTGGGGCTAGCGGGTACAATGAGCAGTTCTTC
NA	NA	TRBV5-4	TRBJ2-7	CASSLPGVPGTEYF	TGTGCCAGCAGCTTGCCCGGGGTTCCCGGGACGGAGTACTTC
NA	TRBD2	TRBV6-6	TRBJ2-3	CASSYSGLAGTDTQYF	TGTGCCAGCAGTTACTCGGGGCTAGCGGGCACAGATACGCAGTATTTT
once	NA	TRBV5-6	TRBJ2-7	CASSLGAVTYEQYF	TGTGCCAGCAGCTTGGGAGCGGTCACCTACGAGCAGTACTTC